This T cell receptor beta chain was retrieved from a study of beta chain features in type 1 diabetes. Study information: Roughly 98 million sorted cells were examined across all samples.

This clone was counted between two and nine times. What was sequenced were expressed TCRB transcripts, since all of the isolated RNA had been reverse transcribed. Here immunoSEQ multiplex PCR was the method, and the copy in TCRdb shows in-frame clones only, minus some. The sample shows 200,000 to 250,000 clones, around 9.9% of them seen only once. V shed 0 bases and J shed 8 bases, with 8 bases lying between them. The CDR3 runs 12 residues. Germline V lookup: CDR1 SGHRS, CDR2 YFSETQ. The sample taken for sequencing was central memory CD4+ T cells from blood. This TCR was sampled from a man younger than 35 in good health. The chain links TRBV5-1 to TRBJ1-1; no firm D call. The CDR3 DNA sequence: TGCGCCAGCAGCTTGGGCCAGGCAGAAGCTTTCTTT. The encoded protein is CASSLGQAEAFF.